Following are 25 T cell receptor beta chains from one sample sequenced in a study of vaccination and CD4 T cells after COVID-19. The antigens these receptors bind are not known. Sequencing of cultured CD4+ T cell DNA used the Oncomine TCR Beta short-read assay. Using its own MiXCR run on the PCR reads, TCRdb lists one record per CDR3 protein. The sample contains fewer than 30,000 distinct CDR3 sequences, roughly 50% of which appear only once. The treatment here: roughly 11-day PBMC culture with coronavirus spike peptide pools or control peptides (ViraFEST assay). The specimen comprised CD4+ T cells from blood, cultured in vitro, sampled before SARS-CoV-2 vaccination. These TCRs come from a human donor who received a COVID-19 vaccine.

The sample holds a few counts of this clonotype. The rearrangement links TRBV20-1 to TRBJ1-5, with D maybe TRBD1 (6 bases). The CDR3 totals 14 residues. V gave up 3 bases and J gave up 2 bases, with 11 bases separating them. Per the germline V gene, CDR1 is DFQATT and CDR2 is SNEGSKA (reference sequence). The DNA for the CDR3 is TGCAGTGCTAGCACAGGGTTTGGCAATCAGCCCCAGCATTTT. It yields the protein CSASTGFGNQPQHF.

This clonotype was seen just once. J is TRBJ1-2 and V is TRBV14; no reliable D call. Germline V gives CDR1 SGHDN, CDR2 FVKESK. Trimming removed 2 bases at V and 2 bases at J, with 9 bases between. CDR3 length: 14 amino acids. CDR3 DNA sequence: TGTGCCAGCAGCCAATTCTACGGAAACTATGGCTACACCTTC. Amino acids: CASSQFYGNYGYTF.

This clonotype was picked up a small number of times. The genes are TRBV6-1 and TRBJ1-6; no firm D call. Germline CDR1 MNHNS, CDR2 SASEGT. V was shortened by 4 bases and J by 7 bases, with 14 bases between the two germline ends. The CDR3 consists of 15 residues. In DNA, the CDR3 is TGTGCCAGCAGTGTGGCCACCGGATTAAATTCACCCCTCCACTTT. Translating gives CASSVATGLNSPLHF.

The V gene is TRBV6-1, the J gene TRBJ2-7; a possible D gene is TRBD1 (6 bases). Trimming cost V 6 bases and J 2 bases, with 8 bases left between them. CDR3 size: 12 residues. The V gene's germline CDR1 is MNHNS and CDR2 SASEGT. The CDR3 reads CASSRDTYEQYF. DNA of the CDR3: TGTGCCAGCAGCCGGGACACCTACGAGCAGTACTTC.

The V gene is TRBV5-1, the J gene TRBJ1-1; 7 bases are a match to TRBD1. CDR1 SGHRS and CDR2 YFSETQ come from the germline V gene. The V gene end was trimmed by 4 bases and the J gene end by 2 bases; junction bases not matched to a gene: 5. The CDR3 contains 14 residues. The CDR3 DNA is TGCGCCAGCAGCAAAGGACAGGTTAACACTGAAGCTTTCTTT. This codes for CASSKGQVNTEAFF.

This sequence joins TRBV7-2 and TRBJ1-2; TRBD1 agrees at 9 bases. Germline CDR1 is SGHTA and CDR2 is FQGNSA. The CDR3 has 14 residues. V gave up 5 bases and J gave up 10 bases; unmatched junction bases: 11. This chain's CDR3 is CASSLQGALDVYTF. In DNA form, the CDR3 reads TGTGCCAGCAGCCTACAGGGGGCGCTGGACGTCTACACCTTC.

The chain links TRBV20-1 to TRBJ2-7, with 11 nucleotides matching TRBD2. Germline V gives CDR1 DFQATT, CDR2 SNEGSKA (reference sequence). J gave up 8 bases and V 4 bases, and 16 bases lay outside the gene matches. CDR3 length equals 16 residues. CDR3 sequence: CSAILAGGNTGSKQYF. In DNA form, the CDR3 reads TGCAGTGCTATCCTAGCGGGGGGCAATACGGGTTCCAAGCAGTACTTC.

The V call is TRBV24-1, the J call TRBJ2-3, with 8 bases that match TRBD2. The CDR3 contains 16 residues. CDR1 is KGHDR, CDR2 SFDVKD, per germline. With 5 bases clipped from V and 6 bases from J, the junction kept 12 bases outside the gene matches. CDR3 DNA: TGTGCCACCAGTGGCGGCCCGGGACTAGGATGGGATACGCAGTATTTT. Protein sequence: CATSGGPGLGWDTQYF.

The gene calls are TRBV10-3 and TRBJ1-3; a weak D match, TRBD1 (5 bases). V lost 0 bases and J lost 4, with 7 bases in between. Germline CDR1 is ENHRY and CDR2 is SYGVKD. The CDR3 is 14 residues long. The CDR3 loop is CAISESAGGNTIYF. In nucleotides, the CDR3 is TGTGCCATCAGTGAGTCGGCAGGGGGAAACACCATATATTTT.

The rearrangement uses TRBV10-1 and TRBJ2-7, with 8 bases identical to TRBD2. The CDR3 is made up of 16 amino acids. Losses at the gene ends were 5 bases for V and 3 bases for J; bases not matched to a gene: 12. Germline CDR1 is WNHNN and CDR2 is SYGVQD (reference sequence). CDR3 coding DNA: TGCGCCAGCAGTCCAGTCCGAGCGGGAGACAACTACGAGCAGTACTTC. Encoded protein: CASSPVRAGDNYEQYF.

This clonotype was detected only a few times. The CDR3 DNA reads TGCGCCAGCAGCTTGGGAGGGGGCGCGGACACTGAAGCTTTCTTT. Its protein is CASSLGGGADTEAFF. V usage is TRBV5-1 and J usage is TRBJ1-1; TRBD1 aligns across 7 bases. The CDR3 covers 15 residues. The V and J ends lost 0 bases and 3 bases, in that order; junction bases with no gene match: 5. The V gene's germline CDR1 is SGHRS and CDR2 YFSETQ.

V gene TRBV5-1 combines with J gene TRBJ2-3; 14 nucleotides align to TRBD2. The V gene end was trimmed by 4 bases and the J gene end by 7 bases; junction bases not matched to a gene: 5. Germline V lookup: CDR1 SGHRS, CDR2 YFSETQ. This CDR3 is built from 15 residues. The CDR3 loop is CASSRTSGGPNTQYF. CDR3 coding DNA: TGCGCCAGCAGCAGGACTAGCGGGGGGCCGAATACGCAGTATTTT.

A few counts support this clonotype. V gene TRBV5-5 combines with J gene TRBJ1-4; D is ambiguous. Germline CDR1 SGHKS, CDR2 YYEKEE (reference sequence). This CDR3 has 15 residues. Trimming left V 1 base short and J 8 bases short, with 15 bases between. The CDR3 loop reads CASSLLSLYDEKLFF. The DNA of the CDR3 is TGTGCCAGCAGCTTGTTGAGTTTGTACGACGAAAAACTGTTTTTT.

The chain joins TRBV4-1 to TRBJ1-2, with 7 bases aligning to TRBD1. The CDR3 loop spans 14 amino acids. J lost 6 bases, V lost 2 bases, and 6 bases had no gene match. From germline, CDR1 is MGHRA and CDR2 YSYEKL. The CDR3: CASSQLQGNHGYTF. The CDR3, as DNA: TGCGCCAGCAGCCAATTACAGGGGAACCATGGCTACACCTTC.

This clonotype was picked up a small number of times. The J gene is TRBJ1-6, the V gene TRBV19, with TRBD1 identical over 8 bases. This CDR3 region has 18 residues. Germline CDR1 and CDR2: LNHDA and SQIVND (reference sequence). V trimming: 3 bases; J trimming: 0 bases; junction bases outside the gene matches: 7. This chain's CDR3 is CASSIPTTGASYNSPLHF. The CDR3 coding sequence is TGTGCCAGTAGTATTCCTACGACAGGGGCCTCCTATAATTCACCCCTCCACTTT.

There are a few counts of this clonotype. V gene TRBV15 combines with J gene TRBJ1-1; D uncertain. The CDR3 is 15 amino acids. In germline, CDR1 is LNHNV, CDR2 YYDKDF (reference sequence). Trimming took 1 base from V and 3 from J, leaving 12 bases between them. CDR3 sequence (DNA): TGTGCCACCAGCAGAGTAAATACACGGGACACTGAAGCTTTCTTT. This sequence encodes CATSRVNTRDTEAFF.

This clonotype came up a few times. DNA of the CDR3: TGCAGTGCTACCCTTGTGGGGGGGGCCCGCGGTGGGTACCAAGAGACCCAGTACTTC. Translation: CSATLVGGARGGYQETQYF. The chain carries TRBV20-1 and TRBJ2-5, with a weak D call TRBD2 (7 bases). Germline-derived CDR1 and CDR2 are DFQATT and SNEGSKA (reference sequence). The CDR3 contains 19 residues. Trimming cost V 4 bases and J 0 bases, with 27 bases left between them.

The chain combines TRBV11-2 with TRBJ1-1; 9 bases match TRBD1. The CDR3 loop spans 16 amino acids. V was pared by 5 bases and J by 0 bases, with 7 bases of the junction left unmatched. In germline, CDR1 is SGHAT, CDR2 FQNNGV. For the CDR3, the DNA is TGTGCCAGCAGCCCCGGACAGGGGTCCATGAACACTGAAGCTTTCTTT. Protein: CASSPGQGSMNTEAFF.

This clonotype was found a few times. V and J are TRBV2 and TRBJ2-4, with unresolved D. The V and J ends lost 5 bases and 7 bases respectively, with 12 bases between them. Germline V gives CDR1 SNHLY, CDR2 FYNNEI. CDR3 length: 13 residues. The CDR3 DNA reads TGTGCCAGCAGTACGGACCAACAGAACATTCAGTACTTC. It codes for CASSTDQQNIQYF. Based on the CDR3 plus reference TRBV2 and TRBJ2-4, the full variable domain is EPEVTQTPSHQVTQMGQEVILRCVPISNHLYFYWYRQILGQKVEFLVSFYNNEISEKSEIFDDQFSVERPDGSNFTLKIRSTKLEDSAMYFCASSTDQQNIQYFGAGTRLSVL.

The V gene is TRBV24-1, the J gene TRBJ2-7; D perhaps matches TRBD1 (5 bases). CDR1 KGHDR and CDR2 SFDVKD come from the germline V gene. V dropped 3 bases and J dropped 2 bases, with 13 bases sitting between them. CDR3 length: 15 amino acids. The CDR3 sequence is CATSDGLRQPYEQYF. CDR3 DNA: TGTGCCACCAGTGATGGTTTGAGACAGCCCTACGAGCAGTACTTC.

This clonotype was observed a handful of times. V is TRBV5-5 and J is TRBJ2-3; tentatively, D is TRBD1 (6 bases). Germline CDR1 and CDR2: SGHKS and YYEKEE (reference sequence). CDR3 length equals 15 residues. Trimming took off 6 bases at V and 0 bases at J, with 14 bases between the two ends. The CDR3 protein is CASTRGTPSTDTQYF. The CDR3 DNA reads as TGTGCCAGCACTCGAGGGACACCCAGCACAGATACGCAGTATTTT.

This clonotype was picked up a small number of times. This chain connects TRBV7-6 to TRBJ2-1; unclear D gene. V lost 1 base and J 3 bases, leaving 10 bases between the germline ends. The CDR3 has 15 amino acids. CDR1 and CDR2 (germline): SGHVS, FNYEAQ. CDR3 nucleotides: TGTGCCAGCAGCTTAGTCCCAGGCCTCTACAATGAGCAGTTCTTC. As protein: CASSLVPGLYNEQFF.

V and J are TRBV27 and TRBJ2-2; D might be TRBD2 (6 bases). V dropped 0 bases and J dropped 5 bases, with 19 bases sitting between them. Germline CDR1 MNHEY, CDR2 SMNVEV (reference sequence). This CDR3 is 18 amino acids long. The CDR3 spells CASSLSRELTGGTGELFF. The CDR3 coding sequence is TGTGCCAGCAGTTTATCCAGGGAGTTGACCGGGGGAACCGGGGAGCTGTTTTTT.

The gene calls are TRBV12-3 or TRBV12-4 and TRBJ1-4, with 11 bases matching TRBD1. The CDR3 has 17 residues. V trimming: 0 bases; J trimming: 8 bases; junction bases outside the gene matches: 8. CDR3 coding DNA: TGTGCCAGCAGTTTAGCGGATGGGGACAGGGGGGGCGAAAAACTGTTTTTT. Translating it yields CASSLADGDRGGEKLFF.

This clonotype was seen a few times. The rearrangement links TRBV6-1 to TRBJ2-3, with 9 bases lining up with TRBD1. V was clipped by 6 bases and J by 4 bases; unmatched bases: 5. The CDR3 loop spans 14 amino acids. The germline V gene has CDR1 MNHNS and CDR2 SASEGT. The CDR3 reads CASSRDRVPDTQYF. The CDR3 DNA is TGTGCCAGCAGCCGGGACAGGGTACCAGATACGCAGTATTTT.